This TCR beta chain emerged from a study of CD8 T cells in ankylosing spondylitis. It was by quantitative 5'-RACE with molecular barcodes that TCR beta libraries were made. TCRdb ran MiXCR on the 5' RACE reads and lists one entry per CDR3 protein. The sample lists 150,000 or so distinct CDR3 sequences; around 16% were seen once. General study results and limits: Significant enrichment of disease-linked clones was reportedly seen in matched ankylosing spondylitis synovial fluid. Ankylosing spondylitis blood appeared to be characterized by a TCR beta motif of under 10 highly homologous variants. Disease-linked clones proved CD8+ and comparatively uncommon in peripheral blood.

There are 15 residues in the CDR3. Germline CDR1 LGHDT, CDR2 YNNKEL (reference sequence). V gave up 5 bases and J gave up 0 bases, with 13 bases separating them. This clonotype was seen many times. Its specificity is unknown. This receptor was obtained from a male donor with ankylosing spondylitis or in good health (not recorded which). This sequence joins TRBV3-1 and TRBJ1-2; D is unclear. Sequencing used blood, either unsorted or a sorted T cell fraction (not recorded which). The CDR3 protein is CASSGRRGANYGYTF. In DNA, the CDR3 is TGTGCCAGCAGCGGAAGACGGGGAGCTAACTATGGCTACACCTTC.